Sequencing of this TCR beta chain was carried out in a study of vaccination effects on CD4 cells after COVID-19. Trimming shortened V by 7 bases and J by 1 base, and 10 bases separated the two germline ends. CDR1 is SGHAT, CDR2 FQNNGV, per germline. This CDR3 has 13 amino acids. TCRdb's table, derived via immunoSEQ multiplex PCR, lists solely in-frame clones and lacks some. Of around 83,000 clones listed, approximately 74% are singletons. Notes on the study in general: Vaccine- and infection-induced clones showed marked clonal contraction late following vaccination. Nearly all vaccine-induced clones in healthy recipients recognized only SARS-CoV-2.

Before sequencing took place, the ViraFEST assay used viral peptide pools to expand antigen-specific CD4+ T cells. The culture ran for 10 days before CD4+ T cells were isolated. Every well got around 1.9 million PBMC, which were grown with around 11 IU/ml IL-2 and around 10 ug/ml peptides. Of note for this clone: Antigen specificity is unknown.

The sequence derives from a human donor who received a COVID-19 vaccine. This chain joins TRBV11-2 and TRBJ1-1, with D hard to call. The material sequenced was CD4+ T cells from PBMCs cultured with HCoV-229E spike peptides, taken before COVID-19 vaccination. The CDR3 region is CASTRTANTEAFF. The CDR3 DNA reads as TGTGCCAGCACCCGGACGGCGAACACTGAAGCTTTCTTT.